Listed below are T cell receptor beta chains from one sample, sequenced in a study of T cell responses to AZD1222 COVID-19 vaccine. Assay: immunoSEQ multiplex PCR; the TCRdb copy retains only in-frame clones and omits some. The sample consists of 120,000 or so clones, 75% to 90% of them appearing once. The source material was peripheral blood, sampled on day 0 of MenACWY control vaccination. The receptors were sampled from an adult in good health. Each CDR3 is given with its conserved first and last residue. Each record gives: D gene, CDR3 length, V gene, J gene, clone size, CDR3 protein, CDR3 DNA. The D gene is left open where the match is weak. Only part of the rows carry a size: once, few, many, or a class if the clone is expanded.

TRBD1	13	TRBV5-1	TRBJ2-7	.	CASSGTGLVEQYF	TGCGCCAGCAGCGGGACAGGGCTCGTCGAGCAGTACTTC
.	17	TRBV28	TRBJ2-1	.	CASSLRPQSGSYNEQFF	TGTGCCAGCAGTTTGCGGCCCCAAAGCGGATCCTACAATGAGCAGTTCTTC
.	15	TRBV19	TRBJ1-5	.	CASSIAGVGNQPQHF	TGTGCCAGTAGTATAGCAGGGGTTGGTAATCAGCCCCAGCATTTT
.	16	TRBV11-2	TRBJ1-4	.	CASSLARGRVNEKLFF	TGTGCCAGCAGCTTAGCACGGGGCAGAGTAAATGAAAAACTGTTTTTT
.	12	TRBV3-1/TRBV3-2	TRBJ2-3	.	CASSGVRDTQYF	TGTGCCAGCAGCGGTGTCCGGGATACGCAGTATTTT
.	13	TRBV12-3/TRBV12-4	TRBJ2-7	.	CASSLELSYEQYF	TGTGCCAGCAGTTTAGAACTGTCCTACGAGCAGTACTTC
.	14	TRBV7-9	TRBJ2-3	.	CASSLTREADTQYF	TGTGCCAGCAGCTTAACCAGGGAGGCAGATACGCAGTATTTT
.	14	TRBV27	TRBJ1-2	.	CASSLDGEAYGYTF	TGTGCCAGCAGTTTAGACGGGGAAGCCTATGGCTACACCTTC
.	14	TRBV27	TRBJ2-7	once	CASSLRLSFYEQYF	TGTGCCAGCAGTTTGCGGCTATCCTTCTACGAGCAGTACTTC
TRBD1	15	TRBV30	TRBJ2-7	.	CAWGAGQGNSYEQYF	TGTGCCTGGGGAGCCGGACAGGGGAACTCCTACGAGCAGTACTTC
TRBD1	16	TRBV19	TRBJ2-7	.	CASSVVLGTGSYEQYF	TGTGCCAGTAGTGTCGTCCTCGGGACAGGCTCCTACGAGCAGTACTTC
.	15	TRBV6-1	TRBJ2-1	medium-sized	CASSEEEGRINEQFF	TGTGCCAGCAGTGAGGAGGAGGGCAGGATAAATGAGCAGTTCTTC
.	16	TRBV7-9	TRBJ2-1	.	CASSPPFGTPYNEQFF	TGTGCCAGCAGCCCCCCTTTCGGCACCCCCTACAATGAGCAGTTCTTC
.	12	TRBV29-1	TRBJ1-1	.	CSVEDPGSEAFF	TGCAGCGTTGAAGATCCGGGCAGCGAAGCTTTCTTT
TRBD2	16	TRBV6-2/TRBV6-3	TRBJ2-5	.	CASSQGLAPYQETQYF	TGTGCCAGCAGTCAGGGACTAGCGCCATACCAAGAGACCCAGTACTTC
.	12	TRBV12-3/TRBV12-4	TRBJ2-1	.	CASSQRTYPGFF	TGTGCCAGCAGCCAAAGAACCTACCCAGGGTTCTTC
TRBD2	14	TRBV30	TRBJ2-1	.	CAWSRLALRDEQFF	TGTGCCTGGAGTAGACTAGCGCTCCGGGATGAGCAGTTCTTC
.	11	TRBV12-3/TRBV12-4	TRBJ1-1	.	CASSLRGGAFF	TGTGCCAGCAGTTTGAGAGGGGGAGCTTTCTTT
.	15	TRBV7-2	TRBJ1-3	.	CASSGRASSGNTIYF	TGTGCCAGCAGCGGACGGGCCAGTTCGGGAAACACCATATATTTT
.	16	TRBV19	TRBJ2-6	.	CASSIGLRSGANVLTF	TGTGCCAGTAGTATAGGTTTGCGCTCTGGGGCCAACGTCCTGACTTTC
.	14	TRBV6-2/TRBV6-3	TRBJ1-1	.	CASSNRGAGTEAFF	TGTGCCAGCAGCAACCGCGGGGCAGGAACTGAAGCTTTCTTT
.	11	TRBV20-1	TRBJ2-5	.	CSARNHETQYF	TGCAGTGCACGGAATCACGAGACCCAGTACTTC
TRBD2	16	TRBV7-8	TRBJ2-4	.	CASSHTPGLAKNIQYF	TGTGCCAGCAGCCATACCCCCGGACTAGCGAAGAACATTCAGTACTTC
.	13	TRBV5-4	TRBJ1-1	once	CASSARQVSEAFF	TGTGCCAGCAGCGCACGACAGGTCAGTGAAGCTTTCTTT
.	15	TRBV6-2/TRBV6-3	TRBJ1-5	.	CASSYSSRGYQPQHF	TGTGCCAGCAGTTACTCCTCAAGAGGGTATCAGCCCCAGCATTTT
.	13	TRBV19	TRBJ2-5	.	CASSLGPAETQYF	TGTGCCAGTAGTCTGGGCCCAGCCGAGACCCAGTACTTC
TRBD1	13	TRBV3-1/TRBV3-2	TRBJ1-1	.	CASSQGGTVEAFF	TGTGCCAGCAGCCAAGGGGGGACAGTAGAAGCTTTCTTT
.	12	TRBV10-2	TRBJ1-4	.	CASSRLGEKLFF	TGCGCCAGCAGCCGGCTTGGGGAAAAACTGTTTTTT
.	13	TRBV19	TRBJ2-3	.	CASSIRGADTQYF	TGTGCCAGTAGTATTAGGGGGGCAGATACGCAGTATTTT
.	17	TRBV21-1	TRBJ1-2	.	CASSKVGPGRANYGYTF	TGTGCCAGCAGCAAAGTAGGTCCCGGCAGGGCTAACTATGGCTACACCTTC
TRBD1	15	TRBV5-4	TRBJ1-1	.	CASSADLQGGTEAFF	TGTGCCAGCAGCGCTGATCTTCAGGGGGGAACTGAAGCTTTCTTT
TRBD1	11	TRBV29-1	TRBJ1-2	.	CSEGTGDGYTF	TGCAGCGAAGGGACAGGGGATGGCTACACCTTC
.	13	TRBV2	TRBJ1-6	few	CASSEHPNSPLHF	TGTGCCAGCAGTGAACATCCTAATTCACCCCTCCACTTT
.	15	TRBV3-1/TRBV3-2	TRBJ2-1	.	CASSPDSESYNEQFF	TGTGCCAGCAGCCCCGACTCCGAGTCCTACAATGAGCAGTTCTTC
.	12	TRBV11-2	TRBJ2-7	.	CASSLDRYEQYF	TGTGCCAGCAGCTTAGATCGTTACGAGCAGTACTTC
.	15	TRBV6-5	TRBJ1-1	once	CASSPSQAMNTEAFF	TGTGCCAGCAGTCCATCACAGGCTATGAACACTGAAGCTTTCTTT
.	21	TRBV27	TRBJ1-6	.	CASSLSGRGFSRGTGTSPLHF	TGTGCCAGCAGTTTATCCGGGCGTGGTTTTAGTCGAGGTACTGGGACTTCACCCCTCCACTTT